The sequence of this T cell receptor (beta chain) was determined in a study of T cells after yellow fever vaccination. General study results and limits: Post-booster samples contained most primary-vaccination clones (more than 95% CD4, about 87% CD8).

The sample holds a few counts of this clonotype. Its antigen is still unknown. The CDR3 loop spans 19 amino acids. V was clipped by 0 bases and J by 5 bases; unmatched bases: 19. In germline, CDR1 is MNHEY, CDR2 SVGEGT. Universal primer sites and UMIs were introduced during 5'RACE template-switching synthesis of TCR cDNA. TCRdb reanalysed the 5' RACE reads using MiXCR and keeps one entry per CDR3 protein. The sample includes 250,000 to 350,000 distinct CDR3 sequences, approximately 4.3% of them seen just once. The chain combines TRBV6-2 or TRBV6-3 with TRBJ2-7, with 7 nucleotides matching TRBD1. Sequencing was performed on PBMCs, taken 15 days after the yellow fever booster vaccination. The receptor was isolated from a man younger than 35 who received the YFV17D yellow fever vaccine. This CDR3 reads CASSYSIIIQGTTRDEQYF. In DNA, the CDR3 is TGTGCCAGCAGTTACTCGATCATTATACAGGGGACAACACGGGACGAGCAGTACTTC.